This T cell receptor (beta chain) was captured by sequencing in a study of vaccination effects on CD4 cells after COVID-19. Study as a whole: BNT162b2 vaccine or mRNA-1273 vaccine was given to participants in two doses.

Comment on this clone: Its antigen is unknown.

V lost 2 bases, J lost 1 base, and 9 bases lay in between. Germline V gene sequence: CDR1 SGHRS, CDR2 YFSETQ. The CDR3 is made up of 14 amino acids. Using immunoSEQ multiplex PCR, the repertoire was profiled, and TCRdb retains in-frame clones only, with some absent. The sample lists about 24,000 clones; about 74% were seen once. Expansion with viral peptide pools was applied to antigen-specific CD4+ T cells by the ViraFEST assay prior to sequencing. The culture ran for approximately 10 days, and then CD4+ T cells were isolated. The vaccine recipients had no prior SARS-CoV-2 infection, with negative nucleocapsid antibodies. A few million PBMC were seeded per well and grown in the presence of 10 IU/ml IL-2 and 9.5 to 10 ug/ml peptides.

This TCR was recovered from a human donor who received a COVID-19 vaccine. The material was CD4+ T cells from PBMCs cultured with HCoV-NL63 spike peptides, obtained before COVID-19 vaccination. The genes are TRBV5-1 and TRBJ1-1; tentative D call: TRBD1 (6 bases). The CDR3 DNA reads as TGCGCCAGCAGCTTTGGACAGACGAACACTGAAGCTTTCTTT. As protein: CASSFGQTNTEAFF.